This TCR beta chain is from a study of T-cell reconstitution after alpha-beta-depleted transplantation in children. In regard to this clonotype: Its target is unknown.

TCRbeta library preparation incorporated unique molecular identifiers. TCRdb re-derived calls from the PCR reads in MiXCR, one entry per CDR3 protein. The repertoire holds fewer than 550,000 distinct CDR3 sequences, with roughly 17% as singletons. CDR1 is KGHSH, CDR2 LQKENI, per germline. The ends were cut back, 8 bases at V and 8 bases at J, with 19 bases in the middle. This CDR3 comprises 14 residues. Study-wide results and caveats: As was reported, about two months after transplant, alpha-beta T cells came from several hundred expanded graft clones. By one year post-transplant, T-cell counts and diversity largely arose from T cells that were newly produced. Some patients' high day-60 TCRbeta diversity was traced to surviving recipient T cells and thymic progenitors.

This chain joins TRBV18 and TRBJ2-1; weak D call: TRBD2 (6 bases). This TCR was sampled from a boy under two years old who had a stem cell transplant for Wiskott-Aldrich syndrome, so the T cells may come from the graft donor. This material consisted of PBMCs, mostly from graft donor cells, taken 360 days after TCRalphabeta/CD19-depleted stem cell transplant. This CDR3 is CASLSGRFGDEQFF. The CDR3 DNA sequence: TGTGCCAGCCTTTCGGGGAGGTTTGGGGATGAGCAGTTCTTC.